This is a list of T cell receptor beta chains from one sample in a study of post-analysis software for immune sequencing data. TCRdb re-called the PCR reads through MiXCR, storing one row per CDR3 protein. Altogether 600,000 to 750,000 distinct CDR3 sequences are present, more than 50% being singletons, with the ten largest covering about 10%. Sequencing input: blood. The source is a girl aged 2-9 years with multiple sclerosis. Each CDR3 is given without its conserved first and last residue.

J | V | CDR3
TRBJ2-4 | TRBV4-1 | ASSQDGTGLAKNIQY
TRBJ2-5 | TRBV4-2 | ASSQESGSGYNEQY
TRBJ2-1 | TRBV11-2 | ASSLVRGRQGNEQF
TRBJ2-7 | TRBV4-1 | ASSQPLRGRTGNEQY
TRBJ1-2 | TRBV12-3/TRBV12-4 | ASSLAQAYGYT
TRBJ2-7 | TRBV29-1 | SVGTRLDGEQY
TRBJ2-5 | TRBV6-1 | ASRRGTGGRETQY
TRBJ2-1 | TRBV29-1 | SAAGGAEQF
TRBJ2-5 | TRBV7-2 | ASSTPIQETQY
TRBJ2-1 | TRBV18 | ASSPRRPVGYNEQF
TRBJ2-1 | TRBV25-1 | ASSERAGWGNEQF
TRBJ2-1 | TRBV6-2/TRBV6-3 | AGSRTGSLYNEQF
TRBJ2-1 | TRBV10-3 | AISESTVSYNEQF
TRBJ2-5 | TRBV4-1 | ASSQASGGGRETQY
TRBJ2-3 | TRBV7-9 | ASGLGRTKTDTQY
TRBJ1-2 | TRBV29-1 | SVAPVDQASNYGYT
TRBJ1-6 | TRBV7-2 | ASSWIVNNSPLH
. | TRBV28 | ASSSTFLAPSRYEQY
TRBJ2-3 | TRBV6-6 | ASSYTGRSTDTQY
TRBJ2-3 | TRBV20-1 | SARFPARDTQY
TRBJ2-3 | TRBV7-9 | ASSLEQRTDTQY
TRBJ1-5 | TRBV7-9 | ASSLDRGRETQH
TRBJ2-1 | TRBV2 | ASSALTSGRPNEQF
TRBJ2-5 | TRBV6-5 | ASSYLAGDQETQY
TRBJ1-2 | TRBV6-2/TRBV6-3 | ASSYGRGSGYGYT
TRBJ2-3 | TRBV5-1 | ASRSWGGDTQY
TRBJ2-2 | TRBV7-3 | ASSLIRAGGTGELF
TRBJ1-5 | TRBV18 | ASSPPGSNQPQH
TRBJ2-3 | TRBV2 | ASSVDRVGADTQY
TRBJ2-5 | TRBV29-1 | SVEISGKGETQY
TRBJ2-1 | TRBV4-1 | ASSQAGLGYNEQF
TRBJ2-1 | TRBV29-1 | SAGYREGNEQF
TRBJ2-4 | TRBV7-9 | ASSLEEGAEY
TRBJ2-1 | TRBV15 | ATSRVAGVEKSSYNEQF
TRBJ2-5 | TRBV7-9 | ASSSRRSSPQETQY
TRBJ1-2 | TRBV5-6 | ASSFHGSYGYT
TRBJ2-3 | TRBV29-1 | SFTSTDTQY
TRBJ1-5 | TRBV20-1 | SASGGLYQPQH
TRBJ2-5 | TRBV6-1 | ASSGRALPEQY
TRBJ2-5 | TRBV6-5 | ASSYDRDGETQY
TRBJ2-3 | TRBV5-1 | ASSSRTGRTDTQY
TRBJ2-5 | TRBV2 | TSSELSQGQETQY
TRBJ1-4 | TRBV12-3/TRBV12-4 | ASSLGEVLTKLLF
TRBJ2-1 | TRBV27 | ASSMTSQNEQF
TRBJ2-1 | TRBV11-2 | ASRRGLAANEQF
TRBJ2-1 | TRBV5-1 | ASSLIQGGREQF
TRBJ1-1 | TRBV24-1 | ATSRRGTEAF
TRBJ1-1 | TRBV11-2 | ASTDLVRRDTEAF
TRBJ2-1 | TRBV7-2 | ASSLNMAPLSYNEQF
TRBJ2-1 | TRBV7-9 | ASSLRSRRQGKDNEQF
TRBJ2-5 | TRBV9 | ASSLTSWIRQETQY
TRBJ2-4 | TRBV5-1 | ASSYRTGGQSGQY
TRBJ2-3 | TRBV10-3 | AISPSAGGTDTQY
TRBJ2-4 | TRBV11-2 | ASSSFRLAGLEIAKNIQY
TRBJ1-4 | TRBV28 | ASSFDSGLANEKLF
TRBJ2-7 | TRBV20-1 | SARAGTGSYEQY
TRBJ1-2 | TRBV12-3/TRBV12-4 | ASSPRTGIQGYT
TRBJ2-7 | TRBV5-1 | ASSLAGLNEQY
TRBJ2-7 | TRBV6-2/TRBV6-3 | ASSYSTGFNEQY
TRBJ1-2 | TRBV4-3 | ASSQGAGADYGYT